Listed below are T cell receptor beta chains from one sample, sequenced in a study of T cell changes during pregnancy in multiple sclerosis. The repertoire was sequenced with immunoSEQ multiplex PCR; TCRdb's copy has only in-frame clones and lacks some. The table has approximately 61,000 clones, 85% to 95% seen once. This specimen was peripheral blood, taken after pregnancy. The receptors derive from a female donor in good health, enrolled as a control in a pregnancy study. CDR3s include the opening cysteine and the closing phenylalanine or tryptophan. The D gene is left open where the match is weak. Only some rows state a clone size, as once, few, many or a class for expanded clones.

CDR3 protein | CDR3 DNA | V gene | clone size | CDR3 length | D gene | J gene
CASSPGTGGTGELFF | TGTGCCAGCAGCCCCGGGACAGGGGGCACCGGGGAGCTGTTTTTT | TRBV5-5 | NA | 15 | TRBD1 | TRBJ2-2
CSAAGTDLYF | TGCAGTGCTGCTGGGACAGACCTGTACTTC | TRBV20-1 | few | 10 | TRBD1 | TRBJ2-7
CASGPLATSANTGELFF | TGTGCCAGCGGCCCACTTGCGACTAGCGCGAACACCGGGGAGCTGTTTTTT | TRBV7-8 | once | 17 | TRBD2 | TRBJ2-2
CASSVASGGAYEQYF | TGTGCCAGCAGCGTAGCTTCGGGGGGCGCGTACGAGCAGTACTTC | TRBV9 | NA | 15 | NA | TRBJ2-7
CASSLVSQGGRHF | TGTGCCAGCAGTTTGGTCTCCCAGGGAGGGAGGCATTTT | TRBV28 | NA | 13 | NA | TRBJ1-5
CASSDASGSRTGELFF | TGTGCCAGCAGTGACGCCAGCGGGAGTCGGACCGGGGAGCTGTTTTTT | TRBV25-1 | NA | 16 | TRBD2 | TRBJ2-2
CSTKREKPDTQYF | TGTTCTACTAAGCGGGAGAAGCCAGATACGCAGTATTTT | TRBV19 | few | 13 | TRBD2 | TRBJ2-3
CASSIDHGRATNEKLFF | TGTGCCAGTAGTATAGATCACGGGAGGGCAACTAATGAAAAACTGTTTTTT | TRBV19 | NA | 17 | NA | TRBJ1-4
CASSLQTGGYMNTEAFF | TGTGCCAGCAGTCTCCAGACAGGGGGCTACATGAACACTGAAGCTTTCTTT | TRBV7-3 | once | 17 | TRBD1 | TRBJ1-1
CSVEKPDTQYF | TGCAGCGTTGAGAAGCCAGATACGCAGTATTTT | TRBV29-1 | NA | 11 | NA | TRBJ2-3
CSVDEGAPWGEQYF | TGCAGCGTTGATGAAGGGGCTCCCTGGGGCGAGCAGTACTTC | TRBV29-1 | NA | 14 | NA | TRBJ2-7
CASSLGRGETSGELFF | TGTGCCAGCAGCTTAGGTCGGGGGGAGACATCCGGGGAGCTGTTTTTT | TRBV13 | once | 16 | TRBD2 | TRBJ2-2
CASSSSGLASAYEQYF | TGTGCCAGCAGTAGCTCCGGTCTAGCGAGTGCCTACGAGCAGTACTTC | TRBV28 | NA | 16 | NA | TRBJ2-7
CASSVRSSGSTNEQFF | TGCGCCAGCAGTGTAAGGTCTAGCGGGAGTACAAATGAGCAGTTCTTC | TRBV10-2 | once | 16 | TRBD2 | TRBJ2-1
CASSLGQAYEAFF | TGTGCCAGCAGCCTAGGACAGGCCTATGAAGCTTTCTTT | TRBV7-6 | NA | 13 | TRBD1 | TRBJ1-1
CASSTTGGLNTEAFF | TGTGCCAGCAGTACGACAGGGGGCTTAAACACTGAAGCTTTCTTT | TRBV6-5 | NA | 15 | TRBD1 | TRBJ1-1
CASARGPTNEKLFF | TGTGCCAGTGCGAGGGGGCCAACTAATGAAAAACTGTTTTTT | TRBV19 | NA | 14 | TRBD1 | TRBJ1-4
CSVLQGSRQETQYF | TGCAGCGTCCTACAGGGGAGTCGCCAAGAGACCCAGTACTTC | TRBV29-1 | NA | 14 | TRBD1 | TRBJ2-5
CASSSWGLGSVFSTDTQYF | TGTGCCAGCAGCTCCTGGGGACTAGGCTCTGTGTTTAGCACAGATACGCAGTATTTT | TRBV13 | NA | 19 | TRBD2 | TRBJ2-3
CASGLSSDLLTQYF | TGTGCTAGTGGTTTGTCCAGCGATTTGTTAACGCAGTATTTT | TRBV12-5 | NA | 14 | NA | TRBJ2-3
CASSQARFREAFF | TGCGCCAGCAGCCAAGCCAGGTTTCGTGAAGCTTTCTTT | TRBV4-3 | NA | 13 | NA | TRBJ1-1
CASSPSLAGGRETQYF | TGTGCCAGTAGTCCCTCACTAGCGGGAGGGCGAGAGACCCAGTACTTC | TRBV19 | NA | 16 | TRBD2 | TRBJ2-5
CASSPGVPEETQYF | TGCGCCAGCAGCCCCGGGGTTCCTGAAGAGACCCAGTACTTC | TRBV5-1 | NA | 14 | NA | TRBJ2-5
CASSHLVTGSYNEQFF | TGTGCCAGCAGCCACCTCGTAACGGGATCCTACAATGAGCAGTTCTTC | TRBV7-9 | NA | 16 | NA | TRBJ2-1
CASSSATTNYGYTF | TGTGCCAGCAGCTCTGCTACTACTAACTATGGCTACACCTTC | TRBV7-2 | NA | 14 | NA | TRBJ1-2
CASSEIGQGTNEQFF | TGTGCCAGCAGTGAAATAGGACAGGGGACGAATGAGCAGTTCTTC | TRBV6-4 | NA | 15 | TRBD1 | TRBJ2-1
CASSPGRDTQYF | TGTGCCAGCAGCCCAGGGCGGGATACGCAGTATTTT | TRBV7-2 | NA | 12 | NA | TRBJ2-3
CASSRTSGSINEQFF | TGTGCCAGCAGCAGGACTAGCGGGAGTATCAATGAGCAGTTCTTC | TRBV7-2 | NA | 15 | TRBD2 | TRBJ2-1
CASSFLPGHFNDEKLFF | TGTGCCAGCAGCTTCCTGCCGGGACACTTTAATGATGAAAAACTGTTTTTT | TRBV7-9 | NA | 17 | NA | TRBJ1-4
CASLDSYEQYF | TGTGCCTCACTTGACAGCTACGAGCAGTACTTC | TRBV25-1 | once | 11 | NA | TRBJ2-7
CASRDPTSGVYEQYF | TGCGCCAGCAGGGATCCGACTAGCGGGGTCTACGAGCAGTACTTC | TRBV5-1 | NA | 15 | TRBD2 | TRBJ2-7
CASSLAGAAYEQYF | TGTGCCAGCAGCTTAGCAGGGGCGGCCTACGAGCAGTACTTC | TRBV5-6 | NA | 14 | NA | TRBJ2-7
CASSRIASGGAGYDEQFF | TGTGCCAGCAGTCGTATCGCTAGCGGGGGGGCCGGTTACGATGAGCAGTTCTTC | TRBV7-2 | NA | 18 | TRBD2 | TRBJ2-1
CASSPTGGGPNEKLFF | TGTGCCAGCTCACCAACAGGGGGGGGACCTAATGAAAAACTGTTTTTT | TRBV18 | NA | 16 | TRBD1 | TRBJ1-4
CASSMTDYDTQYF | TGTGCCAGCAGTATGACTGATTATGATACGCAGTATTTT | TRBV27 | NA | 13 | NA | TRBJ2-3
CATSRVRGANQPQHF | TGTGCCACCAGCAGAGTAAGGGGCGCCAATCAGCCCCAGCATTTT | TRBV15 | NA | 15 | NA | TRBJ1-5
CASSHSGAGYQPQHF | TGTGCCAGCAGTCACTCTGGGGCAGGCTATCAGCCCCAGCATTTT | TRBV6-6 | NA | 15 | NA | TRBJ1-5
CASNGFGTGGPTGELFF | TGTGCCAGCAACGGCTTCGGGACAGGGGGCCCCACCGGGGAGCTGTTTTTT | TRBV2 | NA | 17 | TRBD1 | TRBJ2-2
CASGLAGGQYNSPLHF | TGTGCTAGTGGTTTGGCAGGGGGGCAGTATAATTCACCCCTCCACTTT | TRBV12-5 | NA | 16 | TRBD1 | TRBJ1-6
CASSRWGLESGNEQFF | TGTGCCAGCAGCCGCTGGGGCCTAGAATCGGGCAATGAGCAGTTCTTC | TRBV7-3 | NA | 16 | NA | TRBJ2-1
CASKGLAGYEQYF | TGCGCCAGCAAGGGACTAGCGGGGTACGAGCAGTACTTC | TRBV5-1 | once | 13 | TRBD2 | TRBJ2-7
CASSEGWGGEQYF | TGTGCCAGCAGTGAGGGCTGGGGGGGGGAGCAGTACTTC | TRBV6-1 | NA | 13 | TRBD2 | TRBJ2-7
CASSVEAGADEQYF | TGTGCCAGCAGCGTAGAGGCAGGGGCGGACGAGCAGTACTTC | TRBV9 | NA | 14 | NA | TRBJ2-7
CASSVTGTGATNEKLFF | TGTGCCAGCAGCGTTACCGGGACAGGGGCAACTAATGAAAAACTGTTTTTT | TRBV9 | NA | 17 | TRBD1 | TRBJ1-4
CASPGTGNYGYTF | TGTGCCAGCCCCGGGACAGGGAACTATGGCTACACCTTC | TRBV2 | NA | 13 | TRBD1 | TRBJ1-2
CASSLRVAANTEAFF | TGTGCCAGTAGTCTCAGGGTTGCGGCAAACACTGAAGCTTTCTTT | TRBV19 | NA | 15 | NA | TRBJ1-1
CASSLVATSVSEQYF | TGTGCCAGCAGCTTAGTAGCGACTAGCGTGTCCGAGCAGTACTTC | TRBV11-3 | NA | 15 | TRBD2 | TRBJ2-7
CASSLFSSYEQYF | TGTGCCAGCAGTTTATTTAGCTCCTACGAGCAGTACTTC | TRBV27 | NA | 13 | NA | TRBJ2-7
CASSSGTRTGELFF | TGTGCCAGCAGTTCCGGGACAAGAACCGGGGAGCTGTTTTTT | TRBV27 | NA | 14 | NA | TRBJ2-2
CASSLRQNTDTQYF | TGTGCCAGCAGCCTACGACAGAACACAGATACGCAGTATTTT | TRBV7-2 | NA | 14 | NA | TRBJ2-3
CAWSSTGKLYGYTF | TGTGCCTGGAGTTCTACGGGAAAACTCTATGGCTACACCTTC | TRBV30 | NA | 14 | NA | TRBJ1-2
CASNTGGGTEAFF | TGTGCCAGCAACACAGGGGGCGGCACTGAAGCTTTCTTT | TRBV7-3 | NA | 13 | TRBD1 | TRBJ1-1
CASSETGGTEAFF | TGTGCCAGCAGTGAGACGGGGGGGACTGAAGCTTTCTTT | TRBV2 | once | 13 | NA | TRBJ1-1
CASSLGDYQQETQYF | TGCGCCAGCAGCTTGGGGGACTATCAGCAAGAGACCCAGTACTTC | TRBV5-1 | few | 15 | TRBD2 | TRBJ2-5
CASSPSGRGTGELFF | TGTGCCAGCAGTCCCAGCGGGAGGGGCACCGGGGAGCTGTTTTTT | TRBV27 | NA | 15 | TRBD2 | TRBJ2-2
CASSPGQGGTDTQYF | TGCGCCAGCAGCCCGGGACAGGGGGGCACAGATACGCAGTATTTT | TRBV5-1 | NA | 15 | TRBD1 | TRBJ2-3